This T cell receptor (beta chain) emerged from a study of blood T cell repertoires in COVID-19. The CDR3 length is 13 residues. The germline V gene has CDR1 SGHNT and CDR2 YENEEA. Deletions cut 5 bases from V and 13 bases from J, with 18 bases between. This clone has more than one count but fewer than ten. Clones were read by immunoSEQ multiplex PCR, and TCRdb kept only the in-frame ones, dropping some. Of about 220,000 clones in the sample, 82% are singletons; the top ten hold roughly 3.5%. The material sequenced was PBMCs or T cells enriched from blood (not recorded which). The origin of this receptor is a woman aged 60-70 years who had recovered from COVID-19. The chain combines TRBV11-3 with TRBJ2-1; D might be TRBD1 (5 bases). CDR3 coding DNA: TGTGCCAGCAGCCAAGAAAGAAGGGGCCCCCAGTTCTTC. It translates to CASSQERRGPQFF.